Presented here are 31 T cell receptor beta chains from one specimen sequenced in a study of molecular identifiers for immune sequencing clone quantification. TCRdb called the PCR reads again in MiXCR, with one record for every CDR3 protein. The data hold about half a million distinct CDR3 sequences, with around a fifth observed a single time. Material: naive CD8+ T cells from blood, with Jurkat cell RNA spiked in. The sample's subset: FACS-sorted CD8+CD4-CCR7+CD45RA+ naive T cells. The receptor set was obtained from a human donor in good health. Some libraries in this study had Jurkat cell RNA spiked in.

Points on this clonotype: A much larger clone differs from this one at a single base, so this may be a read error. The chain is built from TRBV13 and TRBJ2-2, with no clear D. CDR3 length equals 13 residues. The germline V gene encodes CDR1 PRHDT and CDR2 FYEKMQ (reference sequence). V lost 6 bases and J lost 4, with 9 bases in between. The CDR3 sequence: CASRGLSTGELFF. CDR3 sequence (DNA): TGTGCCAGCAGAGGTCTGAGCACCGGGGAGCTGTTTTTT.

This clonotype was detected ten times or more. The rearrangement uses TRBV29-1 and TRBJ2-7; a weak D match, TRBD2 (7 bases). This CDR3 is 13 amino acids long. Germline values: CDR1 SQVTM, CDR2 ANQGSEA. Trimming cost V 3 bases and J 5 bases, with 14 bases left between them. As DNA, the CDR3 is TGCAGCGTTGACGGGGGGCGCGTGGACGAGCAGTACTTC. It specifies CSVDGGRVDEQYF.

The V call is TRBV19, the J call TRBJ1-5, with D unclear. Germline CDR1 LNHDA, CDR2 SQIVND (reference sequence). Trimming took off 3 bases at V and 0 bases at J, with 12 bases between the two ends. This CDR3 is built from 16 residues. In DNA, the CDR3 is TGTGCCAGTAGTATTAGGAGGGATTATAGCAATCAGCCCCAGCATTTT. Translated, it gives CASSIRRDYSNQPQHF.

This clonotype was counted at least ten times. The J gene is TRBJ2-1, the V gene TRBV20-1; D is unclear. The CDR3 is 14 amino acids. Trimming took 1 base from V and 8 from J, leaving 15 bases between them. CDR1 is DFQATT and CDR2 is SNEGSKA in the germline V gene (reference sequence). CDR3 amino acids: CSARGFSAVHEQFF. The CDR3 bases are TGCAGTGCTAGAGGCTTCTCGGCAGTACATGAGCAGTTCTTC.

This clonotype appeared once. This likely comes from a read error, as the CDR3 has no conserved phenylalanine or tryptophan at its end. This chain uses TRBV7-2 with TRBJ2-7; D might be TRBD1 (6 bases). CDR3 length: 15 residues. CDR1 is SGHTA, CDR2 FQGNSA, per germline. V dropped 6 bases and J dropped 0 bases, with 15 bases sitting between them. The CDR3 DNA follows: TGTGCCAGCAGTTCTCTCAGGGACACCTCCTACGAGCAGTACCTC. This sequence encodes CASSSLRDTSYEQYL.

Ten or more counts support this clonotype. The chain has TRBV9 and TRBJ2-3, with 8 nucleotides matching TRBD2. The CDR3 spans 15 residues. Looked up from germline, CDR1 is SGDLS and CDR2 is YYNGEE. Trimming cost V 6 bases and J 0 bases; bases outside gene matches: 6. The CDR3 DNA sequence: TGTGCCAGCACTATAGCGGGGTTAAGCACAGATACGCAGTATTTT. Residues: CASTIAGLSTDTQYF.

This clonotype was observed many times. The rearrangement joins TRBV6-2 or TRBV6-3 to TRBJ1-5; TRBD1 might be the D (5 bases). This CDR3 contains 15 residues. The germline gives CDR1 MNHEY, CDR2 SVGEGT. The CDR3 is CATGAGPWGNQPQHF. The DNA of the CDR3 is TGTGCTACCGGGGCCGGCCCTTGGGGCAATCAGCCCCAGCATTTT.

On this clonotype itself: No conserved phenylalanine or tryptophan is present at the end of the CDR3, so a read error is the likely explanation. The chain is built from TRBV29-1 and TRBJ2-7; weak D call: TRBD1 (5 bases). CDR3 length: 13 residues. Germline values: CDR1 SQVTM, CDR2 ANQGSEA. V lost 1 base, J lost 4 bases, and 11 bases lay in between. CDR3 in amino acids: CSVEAPDSYEQYL. CDR3 coding DNA: TGCAGCGTTGAAGCCCCAGACAGTTACGAGCAGTACCTC.

Ten or more counts support this clonotype. The chain combines TRBV28 with TRBJ2-5, with 9 bases aligning to TRBD2. The CDR3 contains 15 residues. V gave up 5 bases and J gave up 5 bases; unmatched junction bases: 9. Germline loops: CDR1 MDHEN, CDR2 SYDVKM. This CDR3 reads CASSSPMREGETQYF. In DNA form, the CDR3 reads TGTGCCAGCAGTAGCCCGATGCGGGAGGGGGAGACCCAGTACTTC.

This clonotype was recorded at least ten times. The chain recombines TRBV27 with TRBJ1-1; no clear D. CDR1 is MNHEY, CDR2 SMNVEV, per germline (reference sequence). Trimming stripped 4 bases from V and 4 bases from J, with 7 bases between. The CDR3 covers 12 residues. In DNA form, the CDR3 reads TGTGCCAGCAGTTCGATGGGCACTGAAGCTTTCTTT. Translating it yields CASSSMGTEAFF.

This clonotype was observed at least ten times. V is TRBV29-1 and J is TRBJ1-1; D uncertain. The V gene lost 7 bases and the J gene lost 4 bases, with 13 bases spanning the gap. Germline assignment: CDR1 SQVTM and CDR2 ANQGSEA. This CDR3 region has 12 residues. CDR3 DNA sequence: TGCAGCGCCGAAGTCTCCGGCACTGAAGCTTTCTTT. Protein sequence: CSAEVSGTEAFF.

This clonotype appeared many times. The chain is built from TRBV28 and TRBJ2-7, with unresolved D. This CDR3 contains 15 residues. Deletions cut 4 bases from V and 3 bases from J, with 16 bases between. CDR1 and CDR2 from the germline V gene are MDHEN and SYDVKM. The CDR3 coding sequence is TGTGCCAGCAGTTCCCCTTACAGCCCGTTCTACGAGCAGTACTTC. Amino acid sequence: CASSSPYSPFYEQYF.

This chain uses TRBV19 with TRBJ2-1; 8 bases map to TRBD1. V shed 6 bases and J 4 bases; nucleotides not matched to a gene: 8. This CDR3 has 15 amino acids. CDR1 and CDR2 from the germline V gene are LNHDA and SQIVND (reference sequence). The CDR3 region has the DNA TGTGCCAGTAGCATGGCACAGGGGGTGTACAATGAGCAGTTCTTC. Protein product: CASSMAQGVYNEQFF.

This clonotype was counted only a few times. V and J are TRBV2 and TRBJ2-7; 10 nucleotides line up with TRBD1. The CDR3 loop spans 15 amino acids. The J segment lost 2 bases and the V segment lost 5 bases, leaving 6 bases of the junction unmatched. The germline CDR1 and CDR2 sequences are SNHLY and FYNNEI. CDR3 protein: CASSHPGQGTYEQYF. The CDR3 bases are TGTGCCAGCAGTCACCCGGGACAGGGGACCTACGAGCAGTACTTC.

V gene TRBV19 combines with J gene TRBJ1-3; D is undetermined. The CDR3 runs 15 residues. The V gene lost 7 bases and the J gene lost 1 base, with 14 bases spanning the gap. CDR1 is LNHDA, CDR2 SQIVND, per germline (reference sequence). The CDR3: CASTPIGASGNTIYF. For the CDR3, the DNA is TGTGCCAGTACCCCAATAGGAGCTTCTGGAAACACCATATATTTT.

This clonotype appeared a few times. This sequence joins TRBV5-6 and TRBJ2-7, with 11 positions matching TRBD1. The V and J ends lost 4 bases and 7 bases, in that order; junction bases with no gene match: 10. The CDR3 loop spans 15 amino acids. CDR1 is SGHDT and CDR2 is YYEEEE in the germline V gene. As DNA, the CDR3 is TGTGCCAGCAGCGGGACCGGGACAGGGGGTGGTGAGCAGTACTTC. This encodes CASSGTGTGGGEQYF. Full variable domain (rest looked up from reference TRBV5-6 and TRBJ2-7): DAGVTQSPTHLIKTRGQQVTLRCSPKSGHDTVSWYQQALGQGPQFIFQYYEEEERQRGNFPDRFSGHQFPNYSSELNVNALLLGDSALYLCASSGTGTGGGEQYFGPGTRLTVT.

The J gene is TRBJ2-3, the V gene TRBV27; 10 bases are shared with TRBD2. The CDR3 is made up of 15 amino acids. Germline V gene lookup returns CDR1 MNHEY and CDR2 SMNVEV (reference sequence). The V and J ends lost 5 bases and 6 bases, in that order; junction bases with no gene match: 8. In DNA, the CDR3 is TGTGCCAGCAGTCCACTTAGCGGGGGGCTTGATACGCAGTATTTT. The encoded protein is CASSPLSGGLDTQYF.

The sample holds many counts of this clonotype. The chain recombines TRBV4-3 with TRBJ2-1; TRBD1 matches at 7 bases. The CDR3 contains 16 residues. Losses at the gene ends were 8 bases for V and 1 base for J; bases not matched to a gene: 11. The germline gives CDR1 LGHNA, CDR2 YSLEER. The CDR3 protein is CASGQDVQGSYNEQFF. CDR3 nucleotides: TGCGCCAGCGGACAAGACGTACAGGGGTCCTACAATGAGCAGTTCTTC.

The chain recombines TRBV19 with TRBJ2-1; D may be TRBD2 (5 bases). The CDR3 spans 14 residues. Per the germline V gene, CDR1 is LNHDA and CDR2 is SQIVND (reference sequence). The ends were cut back, 1 base at V and 5 bases at J, with 9 bases in the middle. CDR3 bases: TGTGCCAGTAGTATAGCATCGGGAAACAATGAGCAGTTCTTC. It specifies CASSIASGNNEQFF.

This clonotype occurred a few times. This chain connects TRBV29-1 to TRBJ2-5; maybe TRBD2 (6 bases). V was shortened by 0 bases and J by 5 bases, with 16 bases between the two germline ends. CDR1 and CDR2 from the germline V gene are SQVTM and ANQGSEA. This CDR3 has 15 residues. As DNA, the CDR3 is TGCAGCGTTGAAGATGGGACTCGAAGAATTGAGACCCAGTACTTC. Translated: CSVEDGTRRIETQYF.

This clonotype showed up just a few times. At one boundary the junction diverges from the germline segment, which might be a read error. The chain recombines TRBV6-5 with TRBJ1-1, with D perhaps matching TRBD1 (5 bases). The length of the CDR3 is 13 residues. CDR1 is MNHEY, CDR2 SVGAGI, per germline. CDR3 coding DNA: TGTGCCAGCGGAGACTTAGTGAGGGGAAAGCTCACCTTT. This encodes CASGDLVRGKLTF.

There are a few counts of this clonotype. One end of the junction fails to match germline, which may point to a read error. This chain joins TRBV27 and TRBJ2-6; 9 nucleotides line up with TRBD2. Germline CDR1 and CDR2: MNHEY and SMNVEV (reference sequence). The length of the CDR3 is 20 residues. In nucleotides, the CDR3 is TGTGCCAGCAGTCTATCCATCGGCGAAGCGGGAGGAAGTGGGGCCAACGTCCTGACTTTC. Its protein product is CASSLSIGEAGGSGANVLTF. Combining the CDR3 with reference TRBV27 and TRBJ2-6 gives the whole variable domain EAQVTQNPRYLITVTGKKLTVTCSQNMNHEYMSWYRQDPGLGLRQIYYSMNVEVTDKGDVPEGYKVSRKEKRNFPLILESPSPNQTSLYFCASSLSIGEAGGSGANVLTFGAGSRLTVL.

This clonotype was seen repeatedly, ten times or more. J is TRBJ2-3 and V is TRBV28; no clear D. The V gene's germline CDR1 is MDHEN and CDR2 SYDVKM. The V gene lost 8 bases and the J gene lost 1 base, with 16 bases spanning the gap. This CDR3 is built from 15 residues. CDR3 bases: TGTGCCAGCGGCCACAGATTGTTCGGCACAGATACGCAGTATTTT. Amino acids: CASGHRLFGTDTQYF.

J is TRBJ2-5 and V is TRBV27; 16 positions match TRBD2. CDR1 is MNHEY, CDR2 SMNVEV, per germline (reference sequence). V dropped 8 bases and J dropped 2; count of bases not matched to a gene: 11. This CDR3 spans 18 amino acids. CDR3 sequence: CASAGTGGLAGGQETQYF. CDR3 sequence (DNA): TGTGCCAGCGCCGGGACAGGGGGACTAGCGGGAGGGCAAGAGACCCAGTACTTC.

This rearrangement joins TRBV7-6 to TRBJ2-3; D unclear. V lost 1 base and J 3 bases, leaving 14 bases between the germline ends. CDR3 length: 16 amino acids. In germline, CDR1 is SGHVS, CDR2 FNYEAQ. The CDR3 reads CASSLVSGDTTDTQYF. The CDR3 region has the DNA TGTGCCAGCAGCTTAGTTTCCGGCGATACAACAGATACGCAGTATTTT.

In this sample, this clonotype turned up a few times. V usage is TRBV5-6 and J usage is TRBJ2-7, with 10 bases fitting TRBD2. Germline V CDR1 and CDR2: SGHDT, YYEEEE. Losses at the gene ends were 3 bases for V and 4 bases for J; bases not matched to a gene: 7. The CDR3 length is 15 residues. The CDR3 spells CASSWLAGARYEQYF. The DNA for the CDR3 is TGTGCCAGCAGCTGGCTAGCGGGAGCCAGATACGAGCAGTACTTC.

On this clonotype itself: This may be a read error: a much more frequent sequence differs by one nucleotide. The genes are TRBV25-1 and TRBJ1-6; no clear D gene. CDR1 and CDR2 from the germline V gene are MGHDK and SYGVNS. The CDR3 covers 12 residues. As DNA, the CDR3 is TGTGCCAACAGTGAGGGAGATTCACCCCTCCACTTT. This codes for CANSEGDSPLHF. Drawing the rest from reference TRBV25-1 and TRBJ1-6, the complete variable domain is EADIYQTPRYLVIGTGKKITLECSQTMGHDKMYWYQQDPGMELHLIHYSYGVNSTEKGDLSSESTVSRIRTEHFPLTLESARPSHTSQYLCANSEGDSPLHFGNGTRLTVT.

This rearrangement joins TRBV19 to TRBJ2-3; 8 bases map to TRBD2. Germline CDR1 is LNHDA and CDR2 is SQIVND (reference sequence). The length of the CDR3 is 15 residues. Trimming removed 6 bases from V and 1 base from J; junction bases left unmatched: 6. CDR3 DNA sequence: TGTGCCAGTAGCCCCGGGACTAGGGGCACAGATACGCAGTATTTT. The encoded protein is CASSPGTRGTDTQYF.

This clonotype was detected a few times. This chain uses TRBV27 with TRBJ1-2, with D unresolved. The CDR3 extends over 15 amino acids. Germline-derived CDR1 and CDR2 are MNHEY and SMNVEV (reference sequence). The V end was cut by 0 bases, the J end by 0 bases, with 8 bases between. The DNA of the CDR3 is TGTGCCAGCAGTTTATCAGTCGGCGCTAACTATGGCTACACCTTC. Amino acid sequence: CASSLSVGANYGYTF.

This clonotype has a handful of counts. The CDR3 sequence: CASSLHPTGAFVYEQYF. The DNA of the CDR3 is TGTGCCAGCAGCTTGCACCCAACGGGAGCGTTCGTCTACGAGCAGTACTTC. The chain uses TRBV7-6 and TRBJ2-7; TRBD2 might be the D (6 bases). Germline V CDR1 and CDR2: SGHVS, FNYEAQ. The CDR3 is 17 residues long. V was shortened by 3 bases and J by 3 bases, with 21 bases between the two germline ends.

This clonotype was picked up many times. This chain uses TRBV6-5 with TRBJ2-7, with 11 bases aligning to TRBD2. Trimming at V came to 5 bases and at J to 0 bases, leaving 6 bases not matched to a gene. The CDR3 runs 16 residues. The germline V gene encodes CDR1 MNHEY and CDR2 SVGAGI. This CDR3 is CASSALAGGPSYEQYF. The CDR3 DNA sequence: TGTGCCAGCAGTGCTCTAGCGGGGGGACCCTCCTACGAGCAGTACTTC.